This TCR beta chain was obtained from a study of PD-1 blockade in classical Hodgkin lymphoma (dated by TCRdb to 2020 to 2021). As for the study more broadly: Nivolumab dosing was 3 mg/kg intravenously every 2 weeks, continuing until either disease progression or unacceptable toxicity. The study used CyTOF and TCR beta sequencing to define a peripheral blood immune signature of response to PD-1 blockade in classical Hodgkin lymphoma. Broader findings and caveats from the paper: Lower diversity was seen in patients whose nivolumab began less than 1 year after ASCT, and these patients were left out of later analyses so that immune reconstitution would not confound the results. Baseline TCR diversity was reported to be lower in newly diagnosed patients than in healthy donors and to be lower still in relapsed/refractory patients. The study was limited to a single clinical trial cohort, and causes of repertoire differences, possibly disease activity or prior therapy, remained undefined. Baseline diversity similar to that of newly diagnosed patients was observed in trial patients achieving complete response, whereas significantly lower diversity was observed in partial responders and progressors. A significant rise by C4D1 was seen in CD4+ but not CD8+ TCR diversity (p=0.0027 vs p=0.16), with the rise being most apparent in complete responders (p=0.02).

Details on this clone: Its antigen target is currently unknown. There are no base qualities to consult, and no much larger clone falls within one base.

Genomic DNA was extracted with the Qiagen DNeasy kit from unsorted PBMCs and from negatively selected CD4+ and CD8+ fractions. Amplification of TCR beta CDR3 regions was done by immunoSEQ multiplex PCR with primers that anneal to V and J segments. Amplification bias was minimized using a synthetic immune receptor repertoire, and residual bias was removed computationally after sequencing. From the authors' description of their analysis: Repertoire diversity was quantified as the Shannon entropy index using custom Python scripts. The unsorted, CD4+ and CD8+ repertoires were each analyzed separately, with the exception of combined analyses, where CD4+ and CD8+ sequences were merged in silico. A clone counted as expanded when the clone's frequency after treatment rose at least 2-fold relative to C1D1, and clones undetected at baseline were given a pseudocount of 0.5. Singleton clones were defined as clones with 0 or 1 copy at C1D1, and non-singleton clones were defined as clones with 2 or more copies. Clones expanded in unsorted samples were annotated as CD4+, CD8+ or unknown by matching protein sequences in sorted samples from the same patient. Wilcoxon tests on paired samples were used to test changes in diversity from C1D1 to C4D1. TCRdb holds this immuneACCESS table with in-frame rearrangements only. Some clones are missing; in checked studies, unresolved V genes explain under half, and the rest has no known cause. The V and J calls and the clone size are those of that table, but D and trimming were determined from the DNA. This sample comprises over 10,000 clones, about four fifths of them detected only once. Together, the top ten hold 0.9% to 0.95% of the sample.

The time point label, read with the paper, signifies: cycle 4 day 1 (C4D1), after 6 weeks of nivolumab. Every trial patient had relapsed following autologous stem cell transplantation, and prior brentuximab vedotin exposure was what differed among cohorts A, B and C. CD4+ T cells were purified from thawed PBMCs by magnetic negative selection with a Miltenyi CD4+ T cell isolation kit. The trial cohort comprised approximately 55 patients with relapsed/refractory classical Hodgkin lymphoma whose best overall responses were complete response, partial response or progressive disease. Single-agent nivolumab was administered to trial patients in the multi-cohort phase II CheckMate 205 trial. Best overall response was determined by an independent review committee according to the 2007 International Working Group response criteria. Trial PBMCs were collected immediately before nivolumab initiation (C1D1) and during therapy at cycle 2 day 1 and cycle 4 day 1. Peripheral blood was collected in 8 mL Vacutainer Cell Preparation Tubes, from which PBMCs were isolated by centrifugation and then cryopreserved. Purified CD4+ and CD8+ fractions were prepared only for cases with an additional available PBMC sample. Magnetically labelled cells were removed on LS columns in a quadroMACS separator, and the flow-through was retained as the purified fraction.

V drops 2 bases and J drops 7 bases, leaving 6 bases in between. The CDR3 goes from the cysteine to the phenylalanine over 12 residues. CDR3 DNA only is kept here, 36 bases in frame from base 1. CDR1 SGHRS and CDR2 YFSETQ were looked up in the germline V gene. The rearranged chain carries TRBV5-1 and TRBJ1-4; the D segment cannot be called with confidence. The sequencing used CD4+ T cells from blood, collected before the fourth cycle of nivolumab. The receptor was isolated from a human donor with classical Hodgkin lymphoma. CDR3 region: CASSFEGEKLFF. The bases read TGCGCCAGCAGCTTCGAAGGTGAAAAACTGTTTTTT.